A single sample is the source of the 18 T cell receptor beta chains below, sequenced in a study of OX40 agonist ivuxolimab in advanced cancers. Sequencing was performed with immunoSEQ multiplex PCR; in TCRdb, only in-frame clones are kept and a portion is missing. The data show around 30,000 clones, 65% to 75% seen once. The sequences come from CD4+ or CD8+ T cells sorted from blood, collected in a trial of the OX40 agonist ivuxolimab. These receptors came from an adult with an advanced solid tumor such as melanoma, head and neck, liver or kidney cancer.

This clone has just a few counts. The rearrangement uses TRBV5-1 and TRBJ1-1; tentatively, D is TRBD1 (6 bases). V was shortened by 4 bases and J by 5 bases, with 9 bases between the two germline ends. From germline, CDR1 is SGHRS and CDR2 YFSETQ. The CDR3 runs to 12 residues. CDR3: CASSPGQTEAFF. CDR3 nucleotides: TGCGCCAGCAGCCCTGGACAGACTGAAGCTTTCTTT.

This clone occurred once. This chain connects TRBV2 to TRBJ2-7; D ambiguous. The germline V and J ends were trimmed by 4 bases and 4 bases, with 14 bases remaining between them. The CDR3 covers 14 residues. CDR1 is SNHLY and CDR2 is FYNNEI in the germline V gene. The CDR3 is CASSGGDNNYEQYF. DNA for the CDR3: TGTGCCAGCAGTGGAGGTGACAATAATTACGAGCAGTACTTC.

The CDR3 loop is CASSSSGRYSYEQYF. The DNA of the CDR3 is TGTGCCAGCAGTAGTTCGGGACGTTACTCCTACGAGCAGTACTTC. The chain links TRBV5-6 to TRBJ2-7, with D perhaps given as TRBD1 or TRBD2 (5 bases each). Trimming shortened V by 5 bases and J by 0 bases, and 15 bases separated the two germline ends. The CDR3 spans 15 residues. Germline CDR1 and CDR2: SGHDT and YYEEEE.

The chain uses TRBV13 and TRBJ2-2, with D tentatively TRBD2 (5 bases). CDR3 length equals 14 residues. With 3 bases removed from V and 8 bases from J, the gap between germline ends came to 13 bases. In germline, CDR1 is PRHDT, CDR2 FYEKMQ (reference sequence). CDR3 loop: CASSLRVKAGELFF. Written as DNA, the CDR3 is TGTGCCAGCAGCTTGAGGGTTAAGGCGGGGGAGCTGTTTTTT.

The chain links TRBV10-3 to TRBJ2-1; D may correspond to TRBD1 or TRBD2 (6 bases each). With 3 bases removed from V and 7 bases from J, the gap between germline ends came to 10 bases. CDR1 and CDR2 (germline): ENHRY, SYGVKD. The CDR3 is 13 residues long. Here the CDR3 reads CAISEGGWNEQFF. CDR3 DNA: TGTGCCATCAGTGAAGGGGGGTGGAATGAGCAGTTCTTC.

This chain uses TRBV5-6 with TRBJ1-2; the D gene is possibly TRBD1 (6 bases). The CDR3 has 15 amino acids. V was pared by 0 bases and J by 8 bases, with 17 bases between. Germline CDR1 and CDR2: SGHDT and YYEEEE. The CDR3 DNA sequence: TGTGCCAGCAGCTTGGGACAGGCGGCCGGACGCGGCTACACCTTC. This encodes CASSLGQAAGRGYTF.

This clone qualifies as medium-sized. The chain carries TRBV5-8 and TRBJ1-2, with TRBD1 matching over 7 bases. CDR1 is SGHTS and CDR2 is YDEGEE in the germline V gene. V shed 4 bases, J shed 6 bases, and the junction held 6 bases outside the gene matches. The CDR3 consists of 13 residues. The CDR3: CASSETGYNGYTF. The CDR3 DNA follows: TGTGCCAGCAGCGAGACAGGGTATAATGGCTACACCTTC.

In its sample, this clone was seen once. The CDR3 reads CASSFKAGELFF. CDR3 bases: TGTGCCAGCAGCTTTAAGGCCGGGGAGCTGTTTTTT. This chain uses TRBV13 with TRBJ2-2, with no clear D. The CDR3 length is 12 residues. CDR1 is PRHDT, CDR2 FYEKMQ, per germline (reference sequence). V was shortened by 3 bases and J by 6 bases, with 5 bases between the two germline ends.

This clone was counted only a few times. J is TRBJ1-2 and V is TRBV6-1; 7 nucleotides align to TRBD1. CDR3 length: 14 residues. Germline V CDR1 and CDR2: MNHNS, SASEGT. The V segment lost 6 bases and the J segment 8 bases; nucleotides outside the gene matches: 12. CDR3 region: CASRDRALKWGYTF. The CDR3 coding sequence is TGTGCCAGCAGAGACAGGGCCCTGAAATGGGGCTACACCTTC.

J is TRBJ2-5 and V is TRBV5-6; maybe TRBD2 (6 bases). The CDR3 covers 13 residues. V lost 5 bases and J lost 5, with 13 bases in between. Per germline, CDR1 SGHDT and CDR2 YYEEEE. This CDR3 is CASSRAGSETQYF. DNA of the CDR3: TGTGCCAGCAGTCGGGCCGGGAGCGAGACCCAGTACTTC.

The V and J genes are TRBV18 and TRBJ2-2; D is possibly TRBD1 or TRBD2 (6 bases each). The CDR3 totals 14 residues. The V end lost 3 bases, the J end lost 7 bases, and 12 bases lay between the germline ends. Germline lookup yields CDR1 KGHSH and CDR2 LQKENI. CDR3: CASSPEGVIGELFF. The CDR3 nucleotides read TGTGCCAGCTCACCGGAGGGGGTAATCGGGGAGCTGTTTTTT.

This clone was observed a handful of times. The V and J genes are TRBV21-1 and TRBJ2-7; whether TRBD1, the table's D call, matches the DNA was not checked. TRBV21-1 is classified as a pseudogene. The CDR3 runs to 12 residues. The CDR3 sequence: CASSKTTYEQYF. As DNA, the CDR3 is TGTGCCAGCAGCAAAACAACCTACGAGCAGTACTTC.

V gene TRBV2 combines with J gene TRBJ2-1, with TRBD1 identical over 7 bases. CDR1 and CDR2 from the germline V gene are SNHLY and FYNNEI. The V and J ends lost 2 bases and 9 bases, in that order; junction bases with no gene match: 10. CDR3 size: 15 residues. Here the CDR3 DNA reads TGTGCCAGCAGTGAAAGGAGGAACAGGGGTGGTGAGCAGTTCTTC. Translation gives CASSERRNRGGEQFF.

The V call is TRBV13, the J call TRBJ1-4; unclear D gene. The germline V gene encodes CDR1 PRHDT and CDR2 FYEKMQ (reference sequence). The CDR3 runs 14 residues. Trimming took 6 bases from V and 0 from J, leaving 8 bases between them. The CDR3 region has the DNA TGTGCCAGCAGGCTAGGTGCAACTAATGAAAAACTGTTTTTT. The encoded protein is CASRLGATNEKLFF.

The chain recombines TRBV4-2 with TRBJ1-5, with a possible D match to TRBD1 (5 bases). The CDR3 is 15 residues long. V lost 0 bases to trimming and J lost 5 bases, with 11 bases between them. CDR1 LGHNA and CDR2 YNFKEQ come from the germline V gene. The CDR3 here is CASSQDYGGYQPQHF. DNA for the CDR3: TGTGCCAGCAGCCAAGATTATGGGGGTTATCAGCCCCAGCATTTT.

The sample holds a few counts of this clone. The rearrangement uses TRBV19 and TRBJ1-3; D unresolved. Trimming removed 5 bases from V and 0 bases from J, with 17 bases in between. The CDR3 spans 17 residues. Germline V gene sequence: CDR1 LNHDA, CDR2 SQIVND (reference sequence). The CDR3, as DNA: TGTGCCAGTAGTCTGCAAAGAGGATCGGTCTCTGGAAACACCATATATTTT. Translating gives CASSLQRGSVSGNTIYF.

The rearrangement links TRBV18 to TRBJ1-1; D may be TRBD1 (5 bases). V dropped 8 bases and J dropped 10 bases, with 26 bases sitting between them. This CDR3 spans 15 amino acids. Germline loops: CDR1 KGHSH, CDR2 LQKENI. This CDR3 reads CASGAGGSGPLGAFF. For the CDR3, the DNA is TGTGCCAGCGGGGCGGGGGGAAGTGGCCCGCTTGGAGCTTTCTTT.

By share of the sample, this clone is medium-sized. The V call is TRBV10-2, the J call TRBJ2-7, with D tentatively TRBD2 (6 bases). Per germline, CDR1 WSHSY and CDR2 SAAADI. Trimming removed 0 bases from V and 5 bases from J, with 11 bases in between. The CDR3 runs 14 residues. Here the CDR3 DNA reads TGCGCCAGCAGTGAGTCGTCGGGGGTCCACGAGCAGTACGTC. Residues: CASSESSGVHEQYV.